The 22 T cell receptor beta chains below come from one sample, sequenced in a study of blood T cell repertoires in COVID-19. Clones were sequenced by immunoSEQ multiplex PCR, and TCRdb holds only the in-frame ones, with some missing. The sample shows 90,000 to 120,000 clones, 84% of them seen only once. The material sequenced was peripheral blood. These receptors were taken from a human donor in a cohort sampled during active COVID-19.

This clone was found once. The chain combines TRBV18 with TRBJ1-2; D might be TRBD1 (6 bases). CDR3 length: 15 residues. The ends were cut back, 0 bases at V and 4 bases at J, with 12 bases in the middle. Germline CDR1 and CDR2: KGHSH and LQKENI. The CDR3 protein is CASSPPGRGVYGYTF. The CDR3 bases are TGTGCCAGCTCACCACCGGGCAGGGGCGTCTATGGCTACACCTTC.

Written as DNA, the CDR3 is TGCGCCAGCAGCGAGGGACAGGCAGGCACTGAAGCTTTCTTT. Protein sequence: CASSEGQAGTEAFF. This rearrangement joins TRBV5-1 to TRBJ1-1; 8 bases are a match to TRBD1. The CDR3 is 14 residues long. Trimming took 4 bases from V and 4 from J; bases not matched to a gene: 6. CDR1 is SGHRS and CDR2 is YFSETQ in the germline V gene.

J is TRBJ2-2 and V is TRBV9, with D tentatively TRBD2 (5 bases). V gave up 4 bases and J gave up 4 bases, with 17 bases separating them. CDR3 length: 16 amino acids. Germline loops: CDR1 SGDLS, CDR2 YYNGEE. The CDR3 region has the DNA TGTGCCAGCAGCCCCCACCCGGACTCGAGCACCGGGGAGCTGTTTTTT. Its translation is CASSPHPDSSTGELFF.

About this clone: The junction departs from the called germline gene at one end, perhaps through a read error. This chain uses TRBV3-1 (or the pseudogene TRBV3-2) with TRBJ2-7; no clear D gene. Germline-derived CDR1 and CDR2 are LGHDT and YNNKEL (reference sequence). The CDR3 is made up of 13 amino acids. CDR3 sequence reads: CASSQQPCQVPAF. CDR3 DNA: TGTGCCAGCAGCCAACAACCCTGCCAGGTCCCCGCCTTC.

The rearrangement joins TRBV14 to TRBJ1-1; 7 nucleotides align to TRBD1. V trimming: 4 bases; J trimming: 4 bases; junction bases outside the gene matches: 9. The CDR3 spans 15 residues. CDR1 and CDR2 from the germline V gene are SGHDN and FVKESK. The CDR3 nucleotides read TGTGCCAGCAGCCCCCGCAGAGGGGGCGGCACTGAAGCTTTCTTT. This sequence encodes CASSPRRGGGTEAFF. Filled out from reference TRBV14 and TRBJ1-1, the complete variable domain reads EAGVTQFPSHSVIEKGQTVTLRCDPISGHDNLYWYRRVMGKEIKFLLHFVKESKQDESGMPNNRFLAERTGGTYSTLKVQPAELEDSGVYFCASSPRRGGGTEAFFGQGTRLTVV.

This clone was counted only a few times. An end of the junction differs from the germline gene, which may be a read error. The chain links TRBV7-7 to TRBJ2-2, with TRBD2 matching 9 bases. The V gene's germline CDR1 is SSHAT and CDR2 FNYEAQ (reference sequence). The CDR3 loop spans 15 amino acids. In nucleotides, the CDR3 is TGTGCTAGCAGCGCCGGGACTAGCAGTACCGGGGAGCTGTTTTTT. Translation: CASSAGTSSTGELFF.

This rearrangement joins TRBV4-2 to TRBJ2-1, with TRBD2 matching 13 bases. In germline, CDR1 is LGHNA, CDR2 YNFKEQ. Trimming took 4 bases from V and 2 from J; bases not matched to a gene: 2. The CDR3 contains 16 residues. The CDR3 region is CASSRTSGSTYNEQFF. The CDR3 DNA reads TGTGCCAGCAGCCGGACTAGCGGGAGTACCTACAATGAGCAGTTCTTC.

The chain joins TRBV20-1 to TRBJ2-1; 7 bases are shared with TRBD2. Germline V lookup: CDR1 DFQATT, CDR2 SNEGSKA (reference sequence). Losses at the gene ends were 3 bases for V and 3 bases for J; bases not matched to a gene: 5. The CDR3 spans 14 residues. CDR3 amino acids: CSASTQRDYNEQFF. The CDR3 region has the DNA TGCAGTGCTAGTACCCAGCGGGACTACAATGAGCAGTTCTTC.

The chain employs TRBV29-1 and TRBJ1-4; tentatively, D is TRBD1 (5 bases). V was pared by 7 bases and J by 5 bases, with 14 bases between. Germline V gene data show CDR1 as SQVTM and CDR2 as ANQGSEA. CDR3 length equals 13 residues. This chain's CDR3 is CSGSTVKNEKLFF. In DNA, the CDR3 is TGCAGCGGATCGACAGTGAAAAATGAAAAACTGTTTTTT.

The chain combines TRBV19 with TRBJ1-2; D is undetermined. V was trimmed by 6 bases and J by 4 bases, leaving 9 bases between them. The germline V gene has CDR1 LNHDA and CDR2 SQIVND (reference sequence). The CDR3 loop spans 12 amino acids. The CDR3 loop reads CASSPDSYGYTF. In DNA, the CDR3 is TGTGCCAGTAGCCCAGACTCCTATGGCTACACCTTC.

J is TRBJ1-1 and V is TRBV12-3 or TRBV12-4; TRBD1 is a possible D gene (5 bases). The V gene lost 8 bases and the J gene lost 5 bases, with 12 bases spanning the gap. This CDR3 is 12 amino acids long. The CDR3 DNA is TGTGCCAGCGGGGGGGTATATACTGAAGCTTTCTTT. Residues: CASGGVYTEAFF.

This chain links TRBV27 with TRBJ1-4; 8 positions agree with TRBD1. Looked up from germline, CDR1 is MNHEY and CDR2 is SMNVEV (reference sequence). This CDR3 contains 14 residues. V lost 6 bases, J lost 4 bases, and 4 bases stayed unmatched. This CDR3 reads CASRRDRHNEKLFF. DNA for the CDR3: TGTGCCAGCAGACGGGACAGGCATAATGAAAAACTGTTTTTT.

The rearrangement joins TRBV11-1 to TRBJ2-1, with D uncertain. CDR1 and CDR2 (germline): SGHAT, FQDESV (reference sequence). The CDR3 contains 15 residues. Trimming removed 1 base from V and 0 bases from J, with 7 bases in between. CDR3 sequence reads: CASSLGGNSYNEQFF. CDR3 sequence (DNA): TGTGCCAGCAGCTTAGGCGGAAACTCCTACAATGAGCAGTTCTTC.

The J gene is TRBJ2-7, the V gene TRBV6-2 or TRBV6-3; 9 nucleotides agree with TRBD2. The CDR3 is 14 residues long. CDR1 MNHEY and CDR2 SVGEGT come from the germline V gene. The V segment lost 5 bases and the J segment 2 bases; nucleotides outside the gene matches: 4. The CDR3 DNA reads as TGTGCCAGCAGTCTGACTAGCGGTCCCTACGAGCAGTACGTC. Translating gives CASSLTSGPYEQYV.

The chain recombines TRBV3-1 (or the pseudogene TRBV3-2) with TRBJ1-2, with 10 bases matching TRBD1. The CDR3 consists of 14 residues. Germline V gene lookup returns CDR1 LGHDT and CDR2 YNNKEL (reference sequence). J was trimmed by 6 bases and V by 4 bases; bases with no gene match: 5. The CDR3 protein is CASSLTDRGDGYTF. The CDR3 bases are TGTGCCAGCAGCCTAACGGACAGGGGGGATGGCTACACCTTC.

In DNA form, the CDR3 reads TGTGCCAGCTCACCATCAATGAACACTGAAGCTTTCTTT. It yields the protein CASSPSMNTEAFF. V gene TRBV18 combines with J gene TRBJ1-1; D unclear. The germline V and J ends were trimmed by 2 bases and 0 bases, with 4 bases remaining between them. Per the germline V gene, CDR1 is KGHSH and CDR2 is LQKENI. This CDR3 comprises 13 residues. Combining the CDR3 with reference TRBV18 and TRBJ1-1 gives the whole variable domain NAGVMQNPRHLVRRRGQEARLRCSPMKGHSHVYWYRQLPEEGLKFMVYLQKENIIDESGMPKERFSAEFPKEGPSILRIQQVVRGDSAAYFCASSPSMNTEAFFGQGTRLTVV.

The V and J genes are TRBV30 and TRBJ2-4; perhaps TRBD1 as D (6 bases). Germline V gene lookup returns CDR1 GTSNPN and CDR2 SVGIG (reference sequence). Trimming pared 2 bases from V and 0 bases from J, leaving 8 bases between. There are 14 residues in the CDR3. The CDR3: CAWSIGGAKNIQYF. CDR3 bases: TGTGCCTGGAGTATAGGGGGAGCCAAAAACATTCAGTACTTC.

This rearrangement joins TRBV7-9 to TRBJ2-3; TRBD2 matches at 14 bases. Trimming cost V 5 bases and J 10 bases; bases outside gene matches: 11. The length of the CDR3 is 16 residues. Germline values: CDR1 SEHNR, CDR2 FQNEAQ (reference sequence). CDR3 in DNA: TGTGCCAGCAGCGTCGGGACTAGCGGGAGCCCTGTCCCGCAGTATTTT. It codes for CASSVGTSGSPVPQYF.

This sequence joins TRBV28 and TRBJ1-1; TRBD1 aligns across 8 bases. J lost 1 base, V lost 8 bases, and 18 bases had no gene match. This CDR3 has 18 residues. The germline gives CDR1 MDHEN, CDR2 SYDVKM. CDR3 bases: TGTGCCAGCCCTCCAACGGGCCAGGGGGCAAAGAAGAACACTGAAGCTTTCTTT. The encoded protein is CASPPTGQGAKKNTEAFF.

This clone was seen a few times. The chain recombines TRBV5-1 with TRBJ1-3; D might be TRBD1 (6 bases). V lost 4 bases to trimming and J lost 0 bases, with 8 bases between them. The germline V gene has CDR1 SGHRS and CDR2 YFSETQ. This CDR3 has 14 residues. The CDR3 bases are TGCGCCAGCAGCAAACAGGGCTCTGGAAACACCATATATTTT. It is translated as CASSKQGSGNTIYF.

This clone has just a few counts. The chain combines TRBV7-9 with TRBJ2-7; D remains ambiguous. This CDR3 has 13 residues. Germline V gene sequence: CDR1 SEHNR, CDR2 FQNEAQ (reference sequence). Trimming took 2 bases from V and 1 from J, leaving 6 bases between them. The CDR3 nucleotides are TGTGCCAGCAGCTTAAGCCCTTCCTACGAGCAGTACTTC. Translated, it gives CASSLSPSYEQYF.

This clone has just a few counts. In the same sample, other DNA sequences code for this CDR3. This rearrangement joins TRBV20-1 to TRBJ1-3; D possibly corresponds to TRBD1 (6 bases). V lost 6 bases to trimming and J lost 7 bases, with 10 bases between them. The germline gives CDR1 DFQATT, CDR2 SNEGSKA (reference sequence). The CDR3 has 11 amino acids. The CDR3 region is CSAKGGNTIYF. The CDR3 DNA reads TGCAGTGCAAAGGGGGGGAACACCATATATTTT.